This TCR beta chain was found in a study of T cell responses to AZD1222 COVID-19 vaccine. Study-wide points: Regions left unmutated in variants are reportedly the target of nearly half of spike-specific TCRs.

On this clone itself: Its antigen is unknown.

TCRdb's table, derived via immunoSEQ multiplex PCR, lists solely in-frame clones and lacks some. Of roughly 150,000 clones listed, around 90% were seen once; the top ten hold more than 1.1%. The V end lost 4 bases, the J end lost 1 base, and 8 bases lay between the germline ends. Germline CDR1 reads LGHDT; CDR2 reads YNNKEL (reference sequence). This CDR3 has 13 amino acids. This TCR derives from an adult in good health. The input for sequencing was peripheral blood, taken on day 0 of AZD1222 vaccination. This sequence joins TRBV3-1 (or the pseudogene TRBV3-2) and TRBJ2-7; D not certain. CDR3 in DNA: TGTGCCAGCAGCCTGGTTACTTCCTACGAGCAGTACTTC. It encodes CASSLVTSYEQYF.